This TCR beta chain is drawn from a study of blood T cells in healthy people across ages. Findings and limits, study-wide: Higher diversity and more naive CD4+ cells were features of long-lived donors, compared to aged donors. Because sorting was not performed, PBMCs prevented conclusive naive versus antigen-experienced comparison.

Primed by a sample-barcoded 5' primer and a J-beta primer mix, a second PCR proceeded for about 6 to 11 cycles. Researchers report that a template-switch adaptor with 12 random nucleotides tagged each cDNA molecule. TCRdb ran MiXCR on the 5' RACE reads and lists one entry per CDR3 protein. The sample includes roughly 800,000 distinct CDR3 sequences, about 36% of them seen just once. This clonotype was recorded a few times. Its antigen is still unknown. The sequence derives from a man aged 18 to 35 in good health. Sequencing was done on a sample of blood.

In DNA, the CDR3 is TGTGCCAGCTCACCTTCCCCCAACAGGGCAAGACAGCCCCAGCATTTT. This codes for CASSPSPNRARQPQHF. This chain joins TRBV18 and TRBJ1-5, with D perhaps TRBD1 (6 bases). The V end was cut by 3 bases, the J end by 7 bases, with 19 bases between. CDR3 length: 16 amino acids. Germline V gene data show CDR1 as KGHSH and CDR2 as LQKENI.